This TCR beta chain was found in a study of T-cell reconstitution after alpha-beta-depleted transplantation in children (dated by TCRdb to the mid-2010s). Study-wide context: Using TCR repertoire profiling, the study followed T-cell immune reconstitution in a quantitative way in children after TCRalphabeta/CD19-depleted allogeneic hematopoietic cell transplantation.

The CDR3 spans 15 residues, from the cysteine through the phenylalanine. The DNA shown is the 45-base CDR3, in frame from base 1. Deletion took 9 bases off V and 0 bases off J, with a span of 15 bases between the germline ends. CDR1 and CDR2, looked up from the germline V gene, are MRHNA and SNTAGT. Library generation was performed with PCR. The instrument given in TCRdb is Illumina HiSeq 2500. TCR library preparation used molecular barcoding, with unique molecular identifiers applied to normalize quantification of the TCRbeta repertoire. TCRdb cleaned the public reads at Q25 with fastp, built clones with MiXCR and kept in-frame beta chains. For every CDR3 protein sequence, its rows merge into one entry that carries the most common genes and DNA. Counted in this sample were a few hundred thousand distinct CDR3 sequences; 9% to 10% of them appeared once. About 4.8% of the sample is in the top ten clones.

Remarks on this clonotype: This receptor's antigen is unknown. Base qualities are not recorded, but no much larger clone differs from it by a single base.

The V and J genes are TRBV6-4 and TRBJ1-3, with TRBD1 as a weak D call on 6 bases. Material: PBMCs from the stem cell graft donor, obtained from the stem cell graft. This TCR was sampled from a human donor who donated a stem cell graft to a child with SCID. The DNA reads TGTGCCAGTTTGGAAGAACAGGGCTCTGGAAACACCATATATTTT. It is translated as CASLEEQGSGNTIYF.